The 7 T cell receptor beta chains listed next were all sequenced from one sample in a study of OX40 agonist ivuxolimab in advanced cancers. TCRdb's table, derived via immunoSEQ multiplex PCR, lists solely in-frame clones and lacks some. The sample contains about 67,000 clones, about 80% of which appear only once. The source was CD4+ or CD8+ T cells sorted from blood, collected in a trial of the OX40 agonist ivuxolimab. The origin of the receptors is an adult with an advanced solid tumor such as melanoma, head and neck, liver or kidney cancer.

This sequence joins TRBV28 and TRBJ2-4; 9 nucleotides align to TRBD1. In germline, CDR1 is MDHEN, CDR2 SYDVKM. Germline trimming cut 2 bases from V and 8 bases from J; bases unmatched to any gene: 4. This CDR3 region has 14 residues. The CDR3 loop is CASSLGTGRDIQYF. The CDR3 DNA reads TGTGCCAGCAGTTTAGGGACAGGGAGGGACATTCAGTACTTC.

The chain joins TRBV10-3 to TRBJ2-1; 13 bases match TRBD2. V lost 2 bases and J lost 7; bases outside the gene matches: 5. Looked up from germline, CDR1 is ENHRY and CDR2 is SYGVKD. The CDR3 length is 16 residues. The CDR3 DNA is TGTGCCATCAGTGAGACTAGCGGGGGGGTATGGAATGAGCAGTTCTTC. Translating gives CAISETSGGVWNEQFF.

DNA of the CDR3: TGTGCCAGCAGCCTCCTCAGAGGGCCGGAAAACATTCAGTACTTC. This gives the protein CASSLLRGPENIQYF. The chain is built from TRBV7-9 and TRBJ2-4, with TRBD2 as a possible D gene (5 bases). The V end lost 5 bases, the J end lost 5 bases, and 16 bases lay between the germline ends. Germline loops: CDR1 SEHNR, CDR2 FQNEAQ (reference sequence). The CDR3 has 15 residues.

CDR3 bases: TGCAGCGTGGCGGGCGGGGATAGCAATCAGCCCCAGCATTTT. Protein sequence: CSVAGGDSNQPQHF. The chain combines TRBV29-1 with TRBJ1-5, with D unresolved. The CDR3 spans 14 residues. CDR1 and CDR2 (germline): SQVTM, ANQGSEA. Between the trimmed V and J ends, which lost 6 bases and 0 bases, there was a span of 12 bases. Variable domain in full (rest from reference TRBV29-1 and TRBJ1-5): SAVISQKPSRDICQRGTSLTIQCQVDSQVTMMFWYRQQPGQSLTLIATANQGSEATYESGFVIDKFPISRPNLTFSTLTVSNMSPEDSSIYLCSVAGGDSNQPQHFGDGTRLSIL.

This rearrangement joins TRBV28 to TRBJ1-1, with a tentative D call TRBD1 (5 bases). The CDR3 sequence is 17 residues long. V was shortened by 2 bases and J by 4 bases, with 20 bases between the two germline ends. Germline V lookup: CDR1 MDHEN, CDR2 SYDVKM. In DNA, the CDR3 is TGTGCCAGCAGTTTAATGGGGGTGTCCGCTTGGGTCACTGAAGCTTTCTTT. It codes for CASSLMGVSAWVTEAFF.

This chain links TRBV27 with TRBJ1-1, with no clear D. This CDR3 region has 13 residues. CDR1 and CDR2 from the germline V gene are MNHEY and SMNVEV (reference sequence). V lost 2 bases, J lost 3 bases, and 7 bases lay in between. CDR3 bases: TGTGCCAGCAGTTTACGGCAGCACACTGAAGCTTTCTTT. Translating it yields CASSLRQHTEAFF.

The chain joins TRBV7-9 to TRBJ2-1; tentatively, D is TRBD1 (5 bases). The CDR3 covers 11 residues. The germline CDR1 and CDR2 sequences are SEHNR and FQNEAQ (reference sequence). With 4 bases removed from V and 10 bases from J, the gap between germline ends came to 8 bases. CDR3 bases: TGTGCCAGCAGCTGGGGCCAGGAGCAGTTCTTC. Translated, it gives CASSWGQEQFF.